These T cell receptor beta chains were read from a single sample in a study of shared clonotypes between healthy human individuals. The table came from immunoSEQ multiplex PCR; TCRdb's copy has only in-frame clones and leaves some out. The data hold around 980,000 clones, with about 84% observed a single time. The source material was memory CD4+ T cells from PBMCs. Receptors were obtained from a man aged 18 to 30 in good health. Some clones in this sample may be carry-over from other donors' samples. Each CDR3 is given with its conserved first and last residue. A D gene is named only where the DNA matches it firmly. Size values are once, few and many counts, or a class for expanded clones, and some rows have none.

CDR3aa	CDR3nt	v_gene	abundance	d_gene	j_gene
CASSAYRVGGELFF	TGTGCCAGCAGCGCATACAGGGTTGGCGGGGAGCTGTTTTTT	TRBV7-3	once	.	TRBJ2-2
CASSHPPRTENTEAFF	TGCGCCAGCAGCCACCCCCCTCGGACAGAGAACACTGAAGCTTTCTTT	TRBV23-1	once	.	TRBJ1-1
CAWSVPYNEQFF	TGTGCCTGGAGTGTACCGTACAATGAGCAGTTCTTC	TRBV30	.	.	TRBJ2-1
CASSQDRGLAGAYNEQFF	TGTGCCAGCAGCCAAGACCGAGGACTAGCGGGAGCCTACAATGAGCAGTTCTTC	TRBV14	.	TRBD2	TRBJ2-1
CASSDPGPHEQYF	TGTGCCAGCAGCGATCCGGGACCCCACGAGCAGTACTTC	TRBV28	.	.	TRBJ2-7
CASRGRDSYEQYF	TGTGCCAGCAGGGGACGGGACTCCTACGAGCAGTACTTC	TRBV25-1	.	.	TRBJ2-7
CATSRYNGGQFF	TGTGCCACCAGCAGATACAATGGGGGGCAGTTCTTC	TRBV15	.	.	TRBJ2-1
CASSLMGGGITDTQYF	TGTGCCAGCAGCTTAATGGGCGGGGGCATTACAGATACGCAGTATTTT	TRBV7-2	.	.	TRBJ2-3
CASSPDRNTIYF	TGTGCCAGCAGCCCGGACAGAAACACCATATATTTT	TRBV5-4	.	.	TRBJ1-3
CASSLAAGTDTQYF	TGTGCCAGCAGCTTGGCGGCTGGCACAGATACGCAGTATTTT	TRBV5-4	.	.	TRBJ2-3
CATSRAIGQSYEQYF	TGTGCCACCAGCAGGGCGATTGGGCAGAGCTACGAGCAGTACTTC	TRBV15	.	.	TRBJ2-7
CASSPGGATETQYF	TGTGCCAGCAGCCCGGGAGGTGCCACCGAGACCCAGTACTTC	TRBV7-9	.	TRBD2	TRBJ2-5
CASRPRLAGGAGQQFF	TGTGCCAGCAGACCTAGACTAGCGGGAGGGGCTGGCCAGCAGTTCTTC	TRBV28	.	TRBD2	TRBJ2-1
CASSLSHRGATYEQYF	TGTGCCAGCAGCTTATCCCACAGGGGGGCAACGTACGAGCAGTACTTC	TRBV7-8	.	TRBD1	TRBJ2-7
CASSSNTDTQYF	TGCGCCAGCAGCAGTAACACAGATACGCAGTATTTT	TRBV5-1	.	.	TRBJ2-3
CASSFRGYEQYF	TGTGCCAGCAGCTTCAGGGGCTACGAGCAGTACTTC	TRBV2	.	.	TRBJ2-7
CASFTGKETQYF	TGTGCCAGCTTTACAGGGAAAGAGACCCAGTACTTC	TRBV28	.	.	TRBJ2-5
CASGWTGENSPLHF	TGTGCCAGCGGTTGGACAGGCGAGAATTCACCCCTCCACTTT	TRBV2	.	TRBD1	TRBJ1-6
CSGAGTKETQYF	TGCAGCGGAGCCGGGACAAAGGAGACCCAGTACTTC	TRBV29-1	once	.	TRBJ2-5
CAWSFDETQYF	TGTGCCTGGAGTTTCGACGAGACCCAGTACTTC	TRBV30	once	.	TRBJ2-5
CASSWGQAETQYF	TGTGCCAGCAGCTGGGGACAGGCAGAGACCCAGTACTTC	TRBV7-9	.	TRBD1	TRBJ2-5
CSVMDRGLYYGYTF	TGCAGCGTTATGGACAGGGGGCTGTACTATGGCTACACCTTC	TRBV29-1	.	TRBD1	TRBJ1-2
CASSLTDPSEKLFF	TGCGCCAGCAGCTTGACAGACCCAAGTGAAAAACTGTTTTTT	TRBV5-1	.	.	TRBJ1-4
CASTLAGGTYNEQFF	TGTGCCAGTACCTTAGCGGGAGGAACCTACAATGAGCAGTTCTTC	TRBV19	.	TRBD2	TRBJ2-1
CASSLDGPGTQYF	TGTGCCAGCAGCTTAGACGGACCAGGGACCCAGTACTTC	TRBV7-2	.	.	TRBJ2-5
CASVGAEAFF	TGTGCCAGCGTGGGGGCTGAAGCTTTCTTT	TRBV4-2	.	.	TRBJ1-1
CSVRDSYNGENIQYF	TGCAGCGTGAGGGACAGTTATAATGGAGAAAACATTCAGTACTTC	TRBV29-1	.	TRBD1	TRBJ2-4
CASSMEGDPYNEQFF	TGTGCCAGCAGCATGGAGGGAGACCCCTACAATGAGCAGTTCTTC	TRBV28	.	.	TRBJ2-1